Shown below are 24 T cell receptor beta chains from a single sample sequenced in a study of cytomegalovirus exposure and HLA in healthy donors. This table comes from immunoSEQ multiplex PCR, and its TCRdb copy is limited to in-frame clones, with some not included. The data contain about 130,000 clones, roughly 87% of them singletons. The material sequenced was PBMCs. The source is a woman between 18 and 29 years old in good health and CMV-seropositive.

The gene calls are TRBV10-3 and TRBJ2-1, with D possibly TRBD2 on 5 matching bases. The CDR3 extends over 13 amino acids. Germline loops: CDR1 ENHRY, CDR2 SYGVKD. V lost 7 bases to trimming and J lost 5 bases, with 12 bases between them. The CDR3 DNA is TGTGCCATCAATAAGGACTCGAACAATGAGCAGTTCTTC. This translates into CAINKDSNNEQFF.

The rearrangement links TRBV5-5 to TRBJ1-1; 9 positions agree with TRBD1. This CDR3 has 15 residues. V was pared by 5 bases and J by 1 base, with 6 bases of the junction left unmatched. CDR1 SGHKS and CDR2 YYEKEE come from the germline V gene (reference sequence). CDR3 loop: CASRVGTGTNTEAFF. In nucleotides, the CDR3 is TGTGCCAGCAGAGTGGGGACAGGGACGAACACTGAAGCTTTCTTT.

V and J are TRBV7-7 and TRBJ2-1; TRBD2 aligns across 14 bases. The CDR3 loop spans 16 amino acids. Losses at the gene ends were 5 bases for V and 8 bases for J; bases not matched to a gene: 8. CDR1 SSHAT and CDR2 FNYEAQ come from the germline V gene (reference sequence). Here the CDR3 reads CASSRGLAGVKDEQFF. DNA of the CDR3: TGTGCCAGCAGCCGGGGACTAGCGGGGGTTAAAGATGAGCAGTTCTTC.

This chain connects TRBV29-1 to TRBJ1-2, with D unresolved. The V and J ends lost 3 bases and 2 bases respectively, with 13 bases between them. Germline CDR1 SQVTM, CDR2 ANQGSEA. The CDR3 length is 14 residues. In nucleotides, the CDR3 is TGCAGCGTTGACTCTGTTGACGGGAACTATGGCTACACCTTC. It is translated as CSVDSVDGNYGYTF.

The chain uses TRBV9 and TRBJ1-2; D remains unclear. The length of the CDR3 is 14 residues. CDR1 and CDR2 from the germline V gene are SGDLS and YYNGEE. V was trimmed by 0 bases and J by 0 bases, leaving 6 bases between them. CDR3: CASSVGVANYGYTF. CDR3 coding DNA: TGTGCCAGCAGCGTAGGTGTAGCTAACTATGGCTACACCTTC.

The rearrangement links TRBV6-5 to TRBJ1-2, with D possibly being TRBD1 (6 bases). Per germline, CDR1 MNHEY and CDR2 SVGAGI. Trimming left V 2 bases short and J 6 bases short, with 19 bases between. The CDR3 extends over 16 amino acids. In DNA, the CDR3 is TGTGCCAGCAGTTACACGCCAAATGACAGGCGCCATGGCTACACCTTC. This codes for CASSYTPNDRRHGYTF.

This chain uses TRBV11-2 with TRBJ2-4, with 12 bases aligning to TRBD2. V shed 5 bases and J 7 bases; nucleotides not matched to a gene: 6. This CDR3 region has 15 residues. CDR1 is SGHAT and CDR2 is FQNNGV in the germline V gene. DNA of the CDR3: TGTGCCAGCAGCGCGACTAGCGGGGGAGGGAACATTCAGTACTTC. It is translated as CASSATSGGGNIQYF.

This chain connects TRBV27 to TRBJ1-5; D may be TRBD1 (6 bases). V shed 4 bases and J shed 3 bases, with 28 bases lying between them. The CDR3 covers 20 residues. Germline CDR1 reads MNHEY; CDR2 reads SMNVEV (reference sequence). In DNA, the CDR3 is TGTGCCAGCAGTTCAGGACAACCGGGACACCTAGGGGCTTTCAATCAGCCCCAGCATTTT. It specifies CASSSGQPGHLGAFNQPQHF.

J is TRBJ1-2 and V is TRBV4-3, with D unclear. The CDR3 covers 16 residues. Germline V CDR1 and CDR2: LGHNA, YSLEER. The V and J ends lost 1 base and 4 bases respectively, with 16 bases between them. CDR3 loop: CASSQGSGGATYGYTF. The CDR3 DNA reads TGCGCCAGCAGCCAAGGGAGTGGTGGAGCGACCTATGGCTACACCTTC.

CDR3 in DNA: TGTGCCAGCAGTTCCGACAGAGAGGTCCCAGGCTACACCTTC. Protein sequence: CASSSDREVPGYTF. The V gene is TRBV28, the J gene TRBJ1-2; D may be TRBD1 (5 bases). CDR3 length: 14 residues. Germline V gene sequence: CDR1 MDHEN, CDR2 SYDVKM. Trimming pared 4 bases from V and 8 bases from J, leaving 17 bases between.

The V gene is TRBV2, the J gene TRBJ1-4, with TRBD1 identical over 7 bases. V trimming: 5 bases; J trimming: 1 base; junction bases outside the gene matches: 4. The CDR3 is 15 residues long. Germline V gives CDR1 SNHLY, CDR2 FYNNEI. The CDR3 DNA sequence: TGTGCCAGCAGTCCACAGGGGAGAACTAATGAAAAACTGTTTTTT. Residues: CASSPQGRTNEKLFF.

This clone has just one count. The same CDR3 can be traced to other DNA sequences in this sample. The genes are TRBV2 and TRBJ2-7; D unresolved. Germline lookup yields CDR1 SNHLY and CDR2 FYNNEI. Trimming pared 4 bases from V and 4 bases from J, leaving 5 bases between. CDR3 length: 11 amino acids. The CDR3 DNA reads TGTGCCAGCAGTGCCGGGTACGAGCAGTACTTC. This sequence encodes CASSAGYEQYF.

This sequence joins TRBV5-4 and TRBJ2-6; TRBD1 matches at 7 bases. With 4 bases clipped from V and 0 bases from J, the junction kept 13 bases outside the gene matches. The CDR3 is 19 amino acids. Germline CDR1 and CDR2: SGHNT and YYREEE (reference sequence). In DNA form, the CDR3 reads TGTGCCAGCAGCCGCCCGGGACAGCCAGGTTCCTCTGGGGCCAACGTCCTGACTTTC. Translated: CASSRPGQPGSSGANVLTF.

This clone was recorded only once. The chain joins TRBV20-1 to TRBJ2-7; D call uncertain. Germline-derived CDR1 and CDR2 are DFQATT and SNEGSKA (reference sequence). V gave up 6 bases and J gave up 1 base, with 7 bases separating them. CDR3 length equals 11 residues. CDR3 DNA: TGCAGTGCGGAGATGTCCTACGAGCAGTACTTC. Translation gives CSAEMSYEQYF.

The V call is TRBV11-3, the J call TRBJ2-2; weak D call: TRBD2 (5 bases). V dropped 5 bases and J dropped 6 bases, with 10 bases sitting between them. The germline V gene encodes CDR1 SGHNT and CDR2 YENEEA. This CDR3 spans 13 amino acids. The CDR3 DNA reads TGTGCCAGCAGCCCCACTAGACCCGGGGAGCTGTTTTTT. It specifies CASSPTRPGELFF.

The CDR3 sequence is CASSEDRSSYNEQFF. The CDR3 nucleotides read TGTGCCAGCAGTGAGGACAGGAGCTCCTACAATGAGCAGTTCTTC. This rearrangement joins TRBV2 to TRBJ2-1; TRBD1 agrees at 7 bases. This CDR3 has 15 amino acids. The V and J ends lost 3 bases and 0 bases, in that order; junction bases with no gene match: 2. CDR1 and CDR2 (germline): SNHLY, FYNNEI.

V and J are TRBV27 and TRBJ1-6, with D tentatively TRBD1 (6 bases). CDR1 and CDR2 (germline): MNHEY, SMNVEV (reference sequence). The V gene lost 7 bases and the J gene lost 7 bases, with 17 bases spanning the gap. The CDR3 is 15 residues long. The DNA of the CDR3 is TGTGCCAGCAAGGGTGGACAGCGAACAAATTCACCCCTCCACTTT. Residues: CASKGGQRTNSPLHF.

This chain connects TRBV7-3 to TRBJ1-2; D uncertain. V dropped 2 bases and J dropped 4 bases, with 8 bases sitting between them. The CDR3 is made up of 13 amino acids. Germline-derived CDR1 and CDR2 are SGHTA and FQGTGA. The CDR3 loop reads CASSLEAGYGYTF. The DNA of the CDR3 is TGTGCCAGCAGCTTAGAGGCGGGCTATGGCTACACCTTC.

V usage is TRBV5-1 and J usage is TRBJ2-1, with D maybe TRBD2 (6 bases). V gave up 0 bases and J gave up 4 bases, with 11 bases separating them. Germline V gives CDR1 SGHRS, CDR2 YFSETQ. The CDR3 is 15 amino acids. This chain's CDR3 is CASSLAGESYNEQFF. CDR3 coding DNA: TGCGCCAGCAGCTTGGCGGGGGAGTCATACAATGAGCAGTTCTTC. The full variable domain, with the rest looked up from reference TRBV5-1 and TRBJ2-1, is KAGVTQTPRYLIKTRGQQVTLSCSPISGHRSVSWYQQTPGQGLQFLFEYFSETQRNKGNFPGRFSGRQFSNSRSEMNVSTLELGDSALYLCASSLAGESYNEQFFGPGTRLTVL.

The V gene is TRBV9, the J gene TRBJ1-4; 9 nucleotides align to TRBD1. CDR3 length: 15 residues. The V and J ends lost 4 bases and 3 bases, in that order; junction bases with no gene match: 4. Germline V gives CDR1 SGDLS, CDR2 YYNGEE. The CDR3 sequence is CASSIQGAPNEKLFF. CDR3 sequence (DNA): TGTGCCAGCAGCATACAGGGGGCTCCTAATGAAAAACTGTTTTTT.

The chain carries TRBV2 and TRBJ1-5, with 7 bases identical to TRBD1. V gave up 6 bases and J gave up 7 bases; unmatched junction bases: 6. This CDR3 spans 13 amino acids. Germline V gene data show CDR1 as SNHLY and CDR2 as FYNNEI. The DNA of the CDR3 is TGTGCCAGCAGGAACAGGGGAAACCAGCCCCAGCATTTT. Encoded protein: CASRNRGNQPQHF.

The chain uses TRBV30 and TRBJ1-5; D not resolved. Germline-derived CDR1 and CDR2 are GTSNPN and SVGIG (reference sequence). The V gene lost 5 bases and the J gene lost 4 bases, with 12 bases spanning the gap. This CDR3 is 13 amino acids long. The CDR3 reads CAWDKHPNQPQHF. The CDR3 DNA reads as TGTGCCTGGGACAAGCACCCAAATCAGCCCCAGCATTTT.

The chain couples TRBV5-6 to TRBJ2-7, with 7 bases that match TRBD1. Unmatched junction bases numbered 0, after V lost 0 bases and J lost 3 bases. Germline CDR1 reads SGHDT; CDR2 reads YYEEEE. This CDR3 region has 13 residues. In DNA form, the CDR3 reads TGTGCCAGCAGCTTGGGGACAGGCTACGAGCAGTACTTC. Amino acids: CASSLGTGYEQYF.

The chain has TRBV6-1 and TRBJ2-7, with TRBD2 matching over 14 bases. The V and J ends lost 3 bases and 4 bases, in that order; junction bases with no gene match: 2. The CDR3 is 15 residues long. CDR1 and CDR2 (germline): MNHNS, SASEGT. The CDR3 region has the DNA TGTGCCAGCAGTGAGGGACTAGCGGGGGCTTACGAGCAGTACTTC. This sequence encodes CASSEGLAGAYEQYF.